The following is a TCR beta chain sequence with its context. What it recognizes is unknown. Germline values: CDR1 SEHNR, CDR2 FQNEAQ (reference sequence). V lost 5 bases and J 9 bases, leaving 8 bases between the germline ends. The CDR3 is made up of 11 amino acids. The data derive from a study of shared clonotypes between healthy human individuals. Overall study findings and caveats: The small donor group covered limited genetic and exposure diversity. Despite large depth, rarefaction showed incomplete sorted-subset sequencing. Shared clonotypes: about 5% naive CD4, about 3.3% naive CD8, over 2% memory CD4, approximately 0.41% memory CD8. In general, naive subsets displayed greater estimated richness than memory subsets did.

The protocol was immunoSEQ multiplex PCR, while the TCRdb copy is restricted to in-frame clones and leaves out a portion. The sample lists roughly 2.5 million clones, 90% to 95% seen once, with about 0.13% in the top ten. This TCR derives from a man aged 18 to 30 in good health. Sequencing was performed on naive CD4+ T cells sorted from blood. The subset: CD45RA+ positively selected. The V call is TRBV7-9, the J call TRBJ2-1; D call uncertain. In nucleotides, the CDR3 is TGTGCCAGCAGCCCGCTCCCTGAGCAGTTCTTC. Its translation: CASSPLPEQFF. The variable domain in full, completed from reference TRBV7-9 and TRBJ2-1, reads DTGVSQNPRHKITKRGQNVTFRCDPISEHNRLYWYRQTLGQGPEFLTYFQNEAQLEKSRLLSDRFSAERPKGSFSTLEIQRTEQGDSAMYLCASSPLPEQFFGPGTRLTVL.